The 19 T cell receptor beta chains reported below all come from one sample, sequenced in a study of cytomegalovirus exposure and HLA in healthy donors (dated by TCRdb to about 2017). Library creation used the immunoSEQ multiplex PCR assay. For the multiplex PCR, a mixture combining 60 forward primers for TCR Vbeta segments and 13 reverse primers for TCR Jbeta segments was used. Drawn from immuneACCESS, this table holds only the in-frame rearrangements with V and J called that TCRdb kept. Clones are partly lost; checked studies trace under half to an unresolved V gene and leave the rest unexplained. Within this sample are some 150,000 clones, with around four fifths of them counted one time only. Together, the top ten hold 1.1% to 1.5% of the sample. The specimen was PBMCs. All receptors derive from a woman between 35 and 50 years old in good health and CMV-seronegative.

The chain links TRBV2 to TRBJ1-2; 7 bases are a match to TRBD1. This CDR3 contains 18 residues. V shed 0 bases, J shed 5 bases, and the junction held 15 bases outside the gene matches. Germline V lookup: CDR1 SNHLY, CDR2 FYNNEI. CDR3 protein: CASSEAGGVQPGKYGYTF. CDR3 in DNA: TGTGCCAGCAGTGAAGCAGGGGGCGTTCAACCGGGAAAATATGGCTACACCTTC. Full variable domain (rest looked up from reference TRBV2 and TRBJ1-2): EPEVTQTPSHQVTQMGQEVILRCVPISNHLYFYWYRQILGQKVEFLVSFYNNEISEKSEIFDDQFSVERPDGSNFTLKIRSTKLEDSAMYFCASSEAGGVQPGKYGYTFGSGTRLTVV.

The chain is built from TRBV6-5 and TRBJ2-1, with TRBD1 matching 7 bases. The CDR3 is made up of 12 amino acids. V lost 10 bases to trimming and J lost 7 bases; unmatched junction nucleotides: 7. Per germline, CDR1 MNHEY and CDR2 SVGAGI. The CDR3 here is CAIGQALNEQFF. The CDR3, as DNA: TGTGCCATTGGACAGGCTCTAAATGAGCAGTTCTTC.

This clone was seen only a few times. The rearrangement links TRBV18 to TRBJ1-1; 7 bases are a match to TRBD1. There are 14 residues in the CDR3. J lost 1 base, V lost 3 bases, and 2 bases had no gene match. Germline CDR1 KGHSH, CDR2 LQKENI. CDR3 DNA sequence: TGTGCCAGCTCACCGACAGGGCCGAACACTGAAGCTTTCTTT. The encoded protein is CASSPTGPNTEAFF.

CDR3 sequence (DNA): TGTGCCAGCTCACGGACAGGGGGTATGAATGAAAAACTGTTTTTT. Its protein product is CASSRTGGMNEKLFF. The chain uses TRBV18 and TRBJ1-4, with TRBD1 identical over 10 bases. There are 15 residues in the CDR3. From germline, CDR1 is KGHSH and CDR2 LQKENI. J was trimmed by 5 bases and V by 4 bases; bases with no gene match: 4. The complete variable domain, with remaining parts taken from reference TRBV18 and TRBJ1-4, reads NAGVMQNPRHLVRRRGQEARLRCSPMKGHSHVYWYRQLPEEGLKFMVYLQKENIIDESGMPKERFSAEFPKEGPSILRIQQVVRGDSAAYFCASSRTGGMNEKLFFGSGTQLSVL.

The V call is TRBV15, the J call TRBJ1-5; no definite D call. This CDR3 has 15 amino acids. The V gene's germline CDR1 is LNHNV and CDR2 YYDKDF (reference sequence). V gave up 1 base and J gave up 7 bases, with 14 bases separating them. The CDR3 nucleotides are TGTGCCACCAGCAGAGCCTTGGACGGGGAACAGCCCCAGCATTTT. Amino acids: CATSRALDGEQPQHF.

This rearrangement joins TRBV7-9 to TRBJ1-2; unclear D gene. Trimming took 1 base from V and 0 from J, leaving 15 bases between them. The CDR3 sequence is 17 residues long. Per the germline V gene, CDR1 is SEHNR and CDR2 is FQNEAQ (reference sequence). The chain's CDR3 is CASSLGSRSPSNYGYTF. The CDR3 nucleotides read TGTGCCAGCAGCTTAGGGTCCAGGTCCCCCTCTAACTATGGCTACACCTTC.

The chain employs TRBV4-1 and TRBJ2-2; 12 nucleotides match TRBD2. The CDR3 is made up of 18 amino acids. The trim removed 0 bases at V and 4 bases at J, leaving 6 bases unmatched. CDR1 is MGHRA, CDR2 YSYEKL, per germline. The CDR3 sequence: CASSQEASGGASTGELFF. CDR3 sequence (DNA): TGCGCCAGCAGCCAAGAGGCTAGCGGGGGGGCGAGCACCGGGGAGCTGTTTTTT.

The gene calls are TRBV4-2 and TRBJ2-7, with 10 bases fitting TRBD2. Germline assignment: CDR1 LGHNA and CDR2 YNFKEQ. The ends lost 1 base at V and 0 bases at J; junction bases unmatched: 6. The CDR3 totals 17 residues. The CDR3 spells CASSQGPSGGGSYEQYF. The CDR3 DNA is TGTGCCAGCAGCCAAGGGCCCAGCGGGGGGGGCTCCTACGAGCAGTACTTC.

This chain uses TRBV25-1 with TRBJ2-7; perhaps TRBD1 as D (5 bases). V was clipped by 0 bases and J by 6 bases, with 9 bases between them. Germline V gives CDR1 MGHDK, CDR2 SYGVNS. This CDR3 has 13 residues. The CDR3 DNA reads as TGTGCCAGCAGTGAATACGGGCAGGGCGAGCAGTACTTC. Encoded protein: CASSEYGQGEQYF.

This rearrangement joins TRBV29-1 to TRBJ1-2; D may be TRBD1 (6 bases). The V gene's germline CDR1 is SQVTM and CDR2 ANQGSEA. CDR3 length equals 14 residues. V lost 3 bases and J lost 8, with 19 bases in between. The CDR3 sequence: CSVEGAFGGEGYTF. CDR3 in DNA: TGCAGCGTTGAGGGGGCTTTTGGGGGCGAAGGCTACACCTTC. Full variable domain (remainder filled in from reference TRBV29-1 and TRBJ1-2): SAVISQKPSRDICQRGTSLTIQCQVDSQVTMMFWYRQQPGQSLTLIATANQGSEATYESGFVIDKFPISRPNLTFSTLTVSNMSPEDSSIYLCSVEGAFGGEGYTFGSGTRLTVV.

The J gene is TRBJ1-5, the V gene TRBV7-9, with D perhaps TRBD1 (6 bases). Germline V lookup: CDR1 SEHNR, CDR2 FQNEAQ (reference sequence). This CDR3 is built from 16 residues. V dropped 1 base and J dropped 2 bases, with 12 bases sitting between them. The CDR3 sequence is CASSLDGRGGNQPQHF. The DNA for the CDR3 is TGTGCCAGCAGCTTAGATGGCAGGGGAGGCAATCAGCCCCAGCATTTT.

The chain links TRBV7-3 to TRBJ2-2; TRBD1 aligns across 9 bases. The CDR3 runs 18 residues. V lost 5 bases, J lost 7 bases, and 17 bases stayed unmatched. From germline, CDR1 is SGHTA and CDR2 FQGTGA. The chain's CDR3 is CASSQTRFSGTGNGELFF. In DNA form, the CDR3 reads TGTGCCAGCAGCCAAACCAGATTCTCCGGGACAGGGAACGGGGAGCTGTTTTTT. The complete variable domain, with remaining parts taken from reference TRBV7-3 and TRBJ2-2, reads GAGVSQTPSNKVTEKGKYVELRCDPISGHTALYWYRQSLGQGPEFLIYFQGTGAADDSGLPNDRFFAVRPEGSVSTLKIQRTERGDSAVYLCASSQTRFSGTGNGELFFGEGSRLTVL.

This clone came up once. CDR3 loop: CASIQGANMNTEAFF. CDR3 DNA: TGTGCCAGCATCCAGGGGGCTAACATGAACACTGAAGCTTTCTTT. The V gene is TRBV28, the J gene TRBJ1-1; 8 bases match TRBD1. The CDR3 is 15 amino acids. The trim removed 7 bases at V and 0 bases at J, leaving 7 bases unmatched. From germline, CDR1 is MDHEN and CDR2 SYDVKM. The entire variable domain, with the rest obtained from reference TRBV28 and TRBJ1-1, is as follows: DVKVTQSSRYLVKRTGEKVFLECVQDMDHENMFWYRQDPGLGLRLIYFSYDVKMKEKGDIPEGYSVSREKKERFSLILESASTNQTSMYLCASIQGANMNTEAFFGQGTRLTVV.

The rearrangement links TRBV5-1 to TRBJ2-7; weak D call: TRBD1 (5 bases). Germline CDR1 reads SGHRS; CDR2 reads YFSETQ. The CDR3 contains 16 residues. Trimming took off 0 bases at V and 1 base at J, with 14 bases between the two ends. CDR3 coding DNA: TGCGCCAGCAGCTTGGTTGGACACCCAATGTCCTACGAGCAGTACTTC. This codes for CASSLVGHPMSYEQYF.

The DNA for the CDR3 is TGCGCCAGCAGCCAAGATTTGGGGACAGGTAAAAACGAGCAGTACTTC. It yields the protein CASSQDLGTGKNEQYF. This rearrangement joins TRBV4-1 to TRBJ2-7; 8 positions match TRBD1. Germline trimming cut 0 bases from V and 5 bases from J; bases unmatched to any gene: 9. The CDR3 contains 16 residues. Germline values: CDR1 MGHRA, CDR2 YSYEKL.

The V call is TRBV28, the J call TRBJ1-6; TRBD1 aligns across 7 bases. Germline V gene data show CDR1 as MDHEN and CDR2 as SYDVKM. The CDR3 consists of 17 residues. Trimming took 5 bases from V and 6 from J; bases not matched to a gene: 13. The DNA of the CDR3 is TGTGCCAGCAGTCTCTGGACAGGCCCAGAGGGTAATTCACCCCTCCACTTT. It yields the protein CASSLWTGPEGNSPLHF.

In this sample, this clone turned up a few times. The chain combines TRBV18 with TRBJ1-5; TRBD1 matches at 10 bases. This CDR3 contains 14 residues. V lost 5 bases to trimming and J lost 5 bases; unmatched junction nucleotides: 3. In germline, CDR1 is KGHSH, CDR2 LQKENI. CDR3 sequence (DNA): TGTGCCAGCTCAGACGGGACAGGGGATCAGCCCCAGCATTTT. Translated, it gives CASSDGTGDQPQHF.

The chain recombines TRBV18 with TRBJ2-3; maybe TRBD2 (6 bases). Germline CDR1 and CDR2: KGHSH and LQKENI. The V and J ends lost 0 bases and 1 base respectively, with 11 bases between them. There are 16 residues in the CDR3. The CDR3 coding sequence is TGTGCCAGCTCACCACCGGAGACGGGGGGCACAGATACGCAGTATTTT. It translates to CASSPPETGGTDTQYF.

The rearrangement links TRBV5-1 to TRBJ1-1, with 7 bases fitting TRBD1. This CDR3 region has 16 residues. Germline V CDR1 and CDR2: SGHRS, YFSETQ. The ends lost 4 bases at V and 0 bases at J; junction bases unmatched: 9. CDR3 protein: CASSPNWDSLNTEAFF. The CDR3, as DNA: TGCGCCAGCAGCCCCAACTGGGACAGTTTGAACACTGAAGCTTTCTTT.